This record concerns one TCR beta chain sequence. Trimming removed 10 bases from V and 8 bases from J, with 14 bases in between. This CDR3 is 12 amino acids long. The germline V gene encodes CDR1 LNHDA and CDR2 SQIVND (reference sequence). With random hexamers, 0.5 to 1 ug RNA was reverse transcribed. MiXCR was run by TCRdb on the immunoSEQ multiplex PCR reads, yielding one entry per CDR3 protein. The data hold some 210,000 distinct CDR3 sequences, with about 94% observed a single time. From blood CD8+ and CD4+ T cells, TCR beta sequences were generated. The entry originates in a study of CD8 T cells in Susac syndrome.

The specimen was CD4+ T cells from PBMCs. The receptor's source is a human donor with Susac syndrome. V and J are TRBV19 and TRBJ2-2, with a tentative D call TRBD1 (5 bases). The CDR3 nucleotides read TGTGCCACCTCTCTAAGGGGAGGGGAGCTGTTTTTT. Its protein is CATSLRGGELFF.